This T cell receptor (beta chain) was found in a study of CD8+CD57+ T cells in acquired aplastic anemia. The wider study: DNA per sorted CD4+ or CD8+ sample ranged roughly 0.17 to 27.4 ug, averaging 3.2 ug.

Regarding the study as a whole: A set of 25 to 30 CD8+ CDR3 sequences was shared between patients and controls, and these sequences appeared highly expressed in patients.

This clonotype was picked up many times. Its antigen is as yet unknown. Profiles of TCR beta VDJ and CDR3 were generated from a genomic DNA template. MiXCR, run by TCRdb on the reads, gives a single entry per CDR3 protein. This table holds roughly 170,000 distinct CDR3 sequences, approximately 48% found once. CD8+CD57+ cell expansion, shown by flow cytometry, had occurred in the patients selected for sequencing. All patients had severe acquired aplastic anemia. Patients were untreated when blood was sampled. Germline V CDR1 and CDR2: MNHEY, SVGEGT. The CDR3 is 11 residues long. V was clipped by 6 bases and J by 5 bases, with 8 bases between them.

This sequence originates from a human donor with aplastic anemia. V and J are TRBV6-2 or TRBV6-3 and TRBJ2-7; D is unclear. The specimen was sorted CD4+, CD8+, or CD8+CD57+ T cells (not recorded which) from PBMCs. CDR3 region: CASRTRDEQYF. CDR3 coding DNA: TGTGCCAGCAGGACACGGGACGAGCAGTACTTC.